This is a list of T cell receptor beta chains from one sample in a study of shared clonotypes between healthy human individuals. Profiling relied on immunoSEQ multiplex PCR, and the TCRdb table lists in-frame clones only, not all of them. The sample includes 550,000 to 850,000 clones, roughly 72% of them seen just once. Sequenced sample: memory CD4+ T cells sorted from blood. These receptors were collected from a woman in her twenties or thirties in good health. Each CDR3 is given with its conserved first and last residue. A D gene is named only where the DNA matches it firmly. Clone size is shown for a subset of rows, as once, few, many or a class of expanded clone.

j_gene	v_gene	abundance	len	d_gene	CDR3nt	CDR3aa
TRBJ1-4	TRBV28	-	16	-	TGTGCCAGCAGTTCAATGGGATGGGGGGAAGTTGAAAAACTGTTTTTT	CASSSMGWGEVEKLFF
TRBJ1-2	TRBV18	-	16	-	TGTGCCAGCTCACCACGGGTCGGGGATTCGGGCTATGGCTACACCTTC	CASSPRVGDSGYGYTF
TRBJ1-2	TRBV6-5	few	14	-	TGTGCCAGCAGTTTAGGGGGACTAAACTATGGCTACACCTTC	CASSLGGLNYGYTF
TRBJ1-4	TRBV7-9	-	16	-	TGTGCCAGCAGCCCGAAATATGGTACGGGAGAAGAAAAACTGTTTTTT	CASSPKYGTGEEKLFF
TRBJ2-5	TRBV4-1	once	16	-	TGCGCCAGCAGCCACTACATAGGGCACTTACAAGAGACCCAGTACTTC	CASSHYIGHLQETQYF
TRBJ1-4	TRBV19	-	15	-	TGTGCCAGTAGTTTCCTGACAGCTTCTAATGAAAAACTGTTTTTT	CASSFLTASNEKLFF
TRBJ2-3	TRBV10-1	-	15	TRBD2	TGCGCCAGCAGTGAGAGTCTAGCGGACACAGATACGCAGTATTTT	CASSESLADTDTQYF
TRBJ2-5	TRBV20-1	-	11	-	TGCAGTGCTAGAGAATCAGAGACCCAGTACTTC	CSARESETQYF
TRBJ2-7	TRBV11-3	-	15	-	TGTGCCAGCACGAAGCTTAGGTCCGAAACCTACGAGCAGTACTTC	CASTKLRSETYEQYF
TRBJ2-1	TRBV28	-	16	-	TGTGCCAGCATCCCTGTTAAGACAGTGAGCCACAATGAGCAGTTCTTC	CASIPVKTVSHNEQFF
TRBJ2-2	TRBV2	-	16	TRBD1	TGTGCCAGCACCGTACAGGGGGCTCAAAACACCGGGGAGCTGTTTTTT	CASTVQGAQNTGELFF
TRBJ1-4	TRBV7-9	few	15	-	TGTGCCAGCAGCTTGGACCGGGACGTCTATGAAAAACTGTTTTTT	CASSLDRDVYEKLFF
TRBJ2-5	TRBV7-9	-	15	TRBD1	TGTGCCAGCAGCCCTGGACAGGGAATCTCAGGCACCCAGTACTTC	CASSPGQGISGTQYF
TRBJ2-3	TRBV15	-	19	TRBD2	TGTGCCACCAGCAGCAAAAGGAATACCGGGACTAGCGGGAGGGATACGCAGTATTTT	CATSSKRNTGTSGRDTQYF
TRBJ2-4	TRBV10-2	-	16	TRBD2	TGCGCCAGCAGTGAGGTAGCGGGAGGAGCCAAAAACATTCAGTACTTC	CASSEVAGGAKNIQYF
TRBJ1-1	TRBV6-6	once	16	TRBD1	TGTGCCAGCAGTCGGGACAGGGGAGAGATGAACACTGAAGCTTTCTTT	CASSRDRGEMNTEAFF
TRBJ2-1	TRBV9	-	16	TRBD2	TGTGCCAGCAGCCTTCATAGCGGGAGCTCCTACAATGAGCAGTTCTTC	CASSLHSGSSYNEQFF
TRBJ2-4	TRBV15	-	15	TRBD2	TGTGCCACCAGCGGCGGGACTAGCGGGAGTGTTTGGCAGTACTTC	CATSGGTSGSVWQYF
TRBJ2-5	TRBV5-1	-	14	TRBD1	TGCGCCAGCAGCACCGGGACAGGCGGGCAGACCCAGTACTTC	CASSTGTGGQTQYF
TRBJ1-1	TRBV7-6	-	15	-	TGTGCCAGCAGCTTAGGCGGTACCGGGGACACTGAAGCTTTCTTT	CASSLGGTGDTEAFF
TRBJ2-7	TRBV7-2	-	15	-	TGTGCCAGCAGCTTAGTACTAGGGAGCTCCTACGAGCAGTACTTC	CASSLVLGSSYEQYF
TRBJ1-4	TRBV6-1	-	13	-	TGTGCCAGCGCACAGGGATTAAACGAAAAACTGTTTTTT	CASAQGLNEKLFF
TRBJ2-7	TRBV28	-	15	TRBD2	TGTGCCAGCAGCCTAGGGAGGGGAAGGTCCTACGAGCAGTACTTC	CASSLGRGRSYEQYF
TRBJ2-7	TRBV15	-	14	-	TGTGCCACCAGCAAGATTAGCGGAAACTACGAGCAGTACTTC	CATSKISGNYEQYF